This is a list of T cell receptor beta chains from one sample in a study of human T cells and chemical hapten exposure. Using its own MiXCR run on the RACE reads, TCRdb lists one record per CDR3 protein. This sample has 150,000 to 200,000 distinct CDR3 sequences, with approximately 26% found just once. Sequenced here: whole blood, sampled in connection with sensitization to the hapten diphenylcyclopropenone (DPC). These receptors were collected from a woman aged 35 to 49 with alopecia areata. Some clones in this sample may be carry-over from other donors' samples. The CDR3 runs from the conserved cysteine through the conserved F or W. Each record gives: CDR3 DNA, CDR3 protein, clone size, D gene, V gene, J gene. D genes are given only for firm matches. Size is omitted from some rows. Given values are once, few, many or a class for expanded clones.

CDR3nt: TGTGCCATCAGTGAGTGGGACGATACCTTAGGCCCCCAGCATTTT; CDR3aa: CAISEWDDTLGPQHF; abundance: few; d_gene: NA; v_gene: TRBV10-3; j_gene: TRBJ1-5
CDR3nt: TGTGCCAGCAGTGTGGGGGACAGATACACCGGGGAGCTGTTTTTT; CDR3aa: CASSVGDRYTGELFF; abundance: few; d_gene: TRBD1; v_gene: TRBV6-1; j_gene: TRBJ2-2
CDR3nt: TGTGCCAGCAGTGTCCCGCGAGGCACAGATACGCAGTATTTT; CDR3aa: CASSVPRGTDTQYF; abundance: few; d_gene: NA; v_gene: TRBV6-1; j_gene: TRBJ2-3
CDR3nt: TGTGCCAGCTCAACTAGCGGGGGGACCTACAATGAGCAGTTCTTC; CDR3aa: CASSTSGGTYNEQFF; abundance: NA; d_gene: TRBD2; v_gene: TRBV18; j_gene: TRBJ2-1
CDR3nt: TGCAGCGTTGGCGAGGCGGGAAACACTGAAGCTTTCTTT; CDR3aa: CSVGEAGNTEAFF; abundance: NA; d_gene: NA; v_gene: TRBV29-1; j_gene: TRBJ1-1
CDR3nt: TGTGCCAGCATACGGCGAACGGGAGGCGGTGAGCAGTTCTTC; CDR3aa: CASIRRTGGGEQFF; abundance: NA; d_gene: TRBD2; v_gene: TRBV2; j_gene: TRBJ2-1
CDR3nt: TGTGCCAGCACTGTCACTGGGGCCAACGTCCTGACTTTC; CDR3aa: CASTVTGANVLTF; abundance: few; d_gene: NA; v_gene: TRBV6-5; j_gene: TRBJ2-6
CDR3nt: TGTGCCAGCAGTCTCCAGAACAATGAGCAGTTCTTC; CDR3aa: CASSLQNNEQFF; abundance: NA; d_gene: NA; v_gene: TRBV6-2/TRBV6-3; j_gene: TRBJ2-1
CDR3nt: TGCGCCAGCAGCCAGAGTGGGTCTGCGGGTACTGAAGCTTTCTTT; CDR3aa: CASSQSGSAGTEAFF; abundance: NA; d_gene: NA; v_gene: TRBV4-3; j_gene: TRBJ1-1
CDR3nt: TGTGCCACCAGCAGAGTCGGTGACGAGACCCAGTACTTC; CDR3aa: CATSRVGDETQYF; abundance: NA; d_gene: NA; v_gene: TRBV15; j_gene: TRBJ2-5
CDR3nt: TGTGCCAGCAGCCAAGATCGAGTCCCCCCTAACGGTGAAAAACTGTTTTTT; CDR3aa: CASSQDRVPPNGEKLFF; abundance: NA; d_gene: NA; v_gene: TRBV3-1; j_gene: TRBJ1-4
CDR3nt: TGTGCCAGCCGTGGTTGGACCACTAATGAAAAACTGTTTTTT; CDR3aa: CASRGWTTNEKLFF; abundance: NA; d_gene: NA; v_gene: TRBV28; j_gene: TRBJ1-4
CDR3nt: TGTGCCAGCAGTGCGACAGGGGGTGGTGAAAAACTGTTTTTT; CDR3aa: CASSATGGGEKLFF; abundance: few; d_gene: TRBD1; v_gene: TRBV25-1; j_gene: TRBJ1-4
CDR3nt: TGTGCCAGCAGCCCCAGACAGGGGATCGTCTCACCCCTCCACTTT; CDR3aa: CASSPRQGIVSPLHF; abundance: few; d_gene: TRBD1; v_gene: TRBV28; j_gene: TRBJ1-6
CDR3nt: TGTGCCAGCAGTGATATAGGGCCCCTCTACGAGCAGTACTTC; CDR3aa: CASSDIGPLYEQYF; abundance: few; d_gene: NA; v_gene: TRBV6-4; j_gene: TRBJ2-7
CDR3nt: TGTGCCAGCAGTTACTCGCCGGGGGCCGGTGAGCAGTTCTTC; CDR3aa: CASSYSPGAGEQFF; abundance: few; d_gene: NA; v_gene: TRBV6-2/TRBV6-3; j_gene: TRBJ2-1